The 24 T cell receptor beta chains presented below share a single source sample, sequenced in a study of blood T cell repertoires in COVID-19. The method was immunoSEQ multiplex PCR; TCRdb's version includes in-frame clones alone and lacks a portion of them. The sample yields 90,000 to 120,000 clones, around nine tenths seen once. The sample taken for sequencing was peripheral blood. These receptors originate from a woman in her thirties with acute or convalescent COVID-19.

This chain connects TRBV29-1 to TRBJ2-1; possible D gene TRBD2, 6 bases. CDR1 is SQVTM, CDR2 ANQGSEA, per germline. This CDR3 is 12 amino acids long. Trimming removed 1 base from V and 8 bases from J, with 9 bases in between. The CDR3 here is CSVEGPGDEQFF. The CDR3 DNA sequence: TGCAGCGTTGAAGGACCGGGGGATGAGCAGTTCTTC.

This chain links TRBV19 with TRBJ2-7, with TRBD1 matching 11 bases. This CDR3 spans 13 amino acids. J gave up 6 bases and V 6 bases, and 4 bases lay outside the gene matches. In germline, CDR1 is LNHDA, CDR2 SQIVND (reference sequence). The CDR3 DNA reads TGTGCCAGTAGGGACAGGGGGCTAAGCGAGCAGTACTTC. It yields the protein CASRDRGLSEQYF.

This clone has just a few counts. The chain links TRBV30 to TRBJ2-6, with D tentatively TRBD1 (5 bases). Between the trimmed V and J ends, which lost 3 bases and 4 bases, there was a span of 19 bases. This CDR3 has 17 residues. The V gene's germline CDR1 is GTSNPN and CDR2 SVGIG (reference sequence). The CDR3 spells CAWRETDPVFGANVLTF. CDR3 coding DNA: TGTGCCTGGAGGGAGACAGATCCCGTCTTCGGGGCCAACGTCCTGACTTTC.

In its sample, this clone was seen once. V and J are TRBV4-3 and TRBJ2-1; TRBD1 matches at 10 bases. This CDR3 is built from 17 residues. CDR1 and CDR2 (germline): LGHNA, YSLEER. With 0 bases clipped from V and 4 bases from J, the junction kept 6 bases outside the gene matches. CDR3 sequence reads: CASSQDRPGQGYNEQFF. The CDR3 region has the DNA TGCGCCAGCAGCCAAGATAGGCCGGGACAGGGGTACAATGAGCAGTTCTTC.

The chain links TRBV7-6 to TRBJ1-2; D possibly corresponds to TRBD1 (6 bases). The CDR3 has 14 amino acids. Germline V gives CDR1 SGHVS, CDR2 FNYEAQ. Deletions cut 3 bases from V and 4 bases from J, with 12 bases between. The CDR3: CASSLGGGLYGYTF. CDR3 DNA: TGTGCCAGCAGCTTGGGAGGGGGACTCTATGGCTACACCTTC.

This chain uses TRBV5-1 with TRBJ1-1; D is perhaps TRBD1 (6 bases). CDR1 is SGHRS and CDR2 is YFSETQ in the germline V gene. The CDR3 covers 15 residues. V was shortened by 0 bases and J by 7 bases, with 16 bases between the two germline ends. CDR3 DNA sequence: TGCGCCAGCAGCTTGGCCGGAACGGGACAAGATGAAGCTTTCTTT. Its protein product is CASSLAGTGQDEAFF.

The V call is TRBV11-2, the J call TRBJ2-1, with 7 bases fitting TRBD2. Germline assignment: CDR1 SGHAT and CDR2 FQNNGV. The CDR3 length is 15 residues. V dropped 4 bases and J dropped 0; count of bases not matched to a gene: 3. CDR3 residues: CASSSREVSYNEQFF. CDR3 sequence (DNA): TGTGCCAGCAGCTCCCGGGAGGTCTCCTACAATGAGCAGTTCTTC.

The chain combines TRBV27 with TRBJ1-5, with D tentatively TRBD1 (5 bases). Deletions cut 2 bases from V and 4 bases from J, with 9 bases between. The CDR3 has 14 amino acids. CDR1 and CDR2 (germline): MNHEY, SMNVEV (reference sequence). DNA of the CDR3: TGTGCCAGCAGTTTAGGGGGGGAAAATCAGCCCCAGCATTTT. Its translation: CASSLGGENQPQHF.

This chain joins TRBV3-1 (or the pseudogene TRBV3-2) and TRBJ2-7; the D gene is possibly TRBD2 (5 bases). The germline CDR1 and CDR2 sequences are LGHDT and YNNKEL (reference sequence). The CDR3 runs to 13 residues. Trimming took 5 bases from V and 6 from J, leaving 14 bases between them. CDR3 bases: TGTGCCAGCAGCAGGACCGGGAACAGCGAGCAGTACTTC. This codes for CASSRTGNSEQYF.

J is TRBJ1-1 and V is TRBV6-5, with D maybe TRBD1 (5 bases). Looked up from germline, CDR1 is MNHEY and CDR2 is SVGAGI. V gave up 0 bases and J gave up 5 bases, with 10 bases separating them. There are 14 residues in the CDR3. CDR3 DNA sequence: TGTGCCAGCAGTTACTCGGGGGGAGGAACTGAAGCTTTCTTT. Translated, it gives CASSYSGGGTEAFF.

The CDR3 spells CASSLGEGNTEAFF. In DNA form, the CDR3 reads TGTGCCAGCAGCTTAGGAGAGGGCAACACTGAAGCTTTCTTT. V is TRBV7-3 and J is TRBJ1-1; D ambiguous. The germline V gene encodes CDR1 SGHTA and CDR2 FQGTGA. Trimming stripped 2 bases from V and 2 bases from J, with 9 bases between. This CDR3 is 14 amino acids long. Supplemented by reference TRBV7-3 and TRBJ1-1, the full variable domain reads GAGVSQTPSNKVTEKGKYVELRCDPISGHTALYWYRQSLGQGPEFLIYFQGTGAADDSGLPNDRFFAVRPEGSVSTLKIQRTERGDSAVYLCASSLGEGNTEAFFGQGTRLTVV.

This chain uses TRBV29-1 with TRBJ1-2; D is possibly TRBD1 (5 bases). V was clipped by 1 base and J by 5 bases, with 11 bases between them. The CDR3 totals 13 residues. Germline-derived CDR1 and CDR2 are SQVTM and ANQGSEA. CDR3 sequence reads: CSVEGGGGYGYTF. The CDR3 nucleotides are TGCAGCGTTGAAGGGGGCGGTGGGTATGGCTACACCTTC.

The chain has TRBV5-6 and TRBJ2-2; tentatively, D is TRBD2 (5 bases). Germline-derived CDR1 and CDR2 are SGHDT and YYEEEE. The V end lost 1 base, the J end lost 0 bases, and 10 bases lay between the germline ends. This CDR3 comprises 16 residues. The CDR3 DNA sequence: TGTGCCAGCAGCTTGTGGGTGGGAGCGAACACCGGGGAGCTGTTTTTT. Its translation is CASSLWVGANTGELFF. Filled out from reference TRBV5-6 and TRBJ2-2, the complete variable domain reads DAGVTQSPTHLIKTRGQQVTLRCSPKSGHDTVSWYQQALGQGPQFIFQYYEEEERQRGNFPDRFSGHQFPNYSSELNVNALLLGDSALYLCASSLWVGANTGELFFGEGSRLTVL.

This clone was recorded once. The CDR3 coding sequence is TGTGCCAGCAGCTTAGAGCTAGCGGGGGGGGATACGCAGTATTTT. It encodes CASSLELAGGDTQYF. The chain carries TRBV11-2 and TRBJ2-3; 12 positions agree with TRBD2. The V gene end was trimmed by 0 bases and the J gene end by 6 bases; junction bases not matched to a gene: 1. The germline gives CDR1 SGHAT, CDR2 FQNNGV. This CDR3 is built from 15 residues.

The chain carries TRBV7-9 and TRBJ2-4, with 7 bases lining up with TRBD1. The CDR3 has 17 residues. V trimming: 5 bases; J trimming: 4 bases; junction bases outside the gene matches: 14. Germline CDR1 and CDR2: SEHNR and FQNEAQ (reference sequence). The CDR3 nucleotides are TGTGCCAGCAGCAACAGAGATCGACAGGGCGTGAAAAACATTCAGTACTTC. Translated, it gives CASSNRDRQGVKNIQYF.

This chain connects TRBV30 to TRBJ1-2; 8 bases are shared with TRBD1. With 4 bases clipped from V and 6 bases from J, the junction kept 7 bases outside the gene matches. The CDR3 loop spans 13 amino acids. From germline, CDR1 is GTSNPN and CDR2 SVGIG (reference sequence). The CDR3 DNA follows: TGTGCCTGGAACATCAACAGGGGGGATGGCTACACCTTC. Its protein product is CAWNINRGDGYTF.

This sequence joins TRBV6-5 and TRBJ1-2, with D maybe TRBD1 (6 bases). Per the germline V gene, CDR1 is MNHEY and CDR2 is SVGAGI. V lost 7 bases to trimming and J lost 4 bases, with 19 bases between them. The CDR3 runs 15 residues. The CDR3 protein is CASISLGGAVYGYTF. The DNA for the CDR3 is TGTGCCAGCATTTCCCTGGGGGGGGCGGTCTATGGCTACACCTTC.

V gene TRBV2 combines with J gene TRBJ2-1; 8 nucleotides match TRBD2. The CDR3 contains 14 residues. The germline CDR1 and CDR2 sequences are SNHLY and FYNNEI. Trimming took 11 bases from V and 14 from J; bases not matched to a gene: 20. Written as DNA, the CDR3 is TGTGCCGGCGAGCGGGAGAAGGCTTCCGGATTTGAGTTCTTC. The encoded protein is CAGEREKASGFEFF. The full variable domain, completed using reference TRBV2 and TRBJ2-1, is EPEVTQTPSHQVTQMGQEVILRCVPISNHLYFYWYRQILGQKVEFLVSFYNNEISEKSEIFDDQFSVERPDGSNFTLKIRSTKLEDSAMYFCAGEREKASGFEFFGPGTRLTVL.

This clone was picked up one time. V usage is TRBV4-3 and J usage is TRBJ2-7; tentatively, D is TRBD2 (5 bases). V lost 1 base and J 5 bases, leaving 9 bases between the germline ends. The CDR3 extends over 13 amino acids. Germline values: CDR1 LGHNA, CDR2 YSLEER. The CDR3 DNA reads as TGCGCCAGCAGCCAAGCGGGGAGCGACGAGCAGTACTTC. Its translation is CASSQAGSDEQYF.

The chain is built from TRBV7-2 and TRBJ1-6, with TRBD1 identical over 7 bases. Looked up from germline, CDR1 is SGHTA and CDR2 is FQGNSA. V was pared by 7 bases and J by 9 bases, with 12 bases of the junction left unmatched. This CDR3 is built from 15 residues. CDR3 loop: CASTKTGKDGSPLHF. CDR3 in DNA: TGTGCCAGCACGAAGACAGGGAAGGACGGTTCACCCCTCCACTTT.

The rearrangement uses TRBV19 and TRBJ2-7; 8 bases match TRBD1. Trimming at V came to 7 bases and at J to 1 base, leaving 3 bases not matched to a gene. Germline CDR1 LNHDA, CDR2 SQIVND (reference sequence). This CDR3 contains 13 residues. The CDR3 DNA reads TGTGCCAGTACAGGGGGCGCGTCCTACGAGCAGTACTTC. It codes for CASTGGASYEQYF.

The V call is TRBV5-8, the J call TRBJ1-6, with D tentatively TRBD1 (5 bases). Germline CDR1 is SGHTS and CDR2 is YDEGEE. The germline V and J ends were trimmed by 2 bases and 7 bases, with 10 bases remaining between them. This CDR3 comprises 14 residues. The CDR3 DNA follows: TGTGCCAGCAGCTTAGCGACAGAAAATTCACCCCTCCACTTT. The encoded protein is CASSLATENSPLHF.

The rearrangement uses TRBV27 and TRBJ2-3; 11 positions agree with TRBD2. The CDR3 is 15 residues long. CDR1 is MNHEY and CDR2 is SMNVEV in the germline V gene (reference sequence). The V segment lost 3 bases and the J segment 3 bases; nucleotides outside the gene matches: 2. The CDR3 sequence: CASSFLAGGTDTQYF. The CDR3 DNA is TGTGCCAGCAGTTTTTTAGCGGGGGGGACAGATACGCAGTATTTT.

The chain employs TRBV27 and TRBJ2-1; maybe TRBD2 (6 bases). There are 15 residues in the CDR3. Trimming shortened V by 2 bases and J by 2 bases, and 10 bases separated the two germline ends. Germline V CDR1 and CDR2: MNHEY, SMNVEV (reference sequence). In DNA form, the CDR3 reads TGTGCCAGCAGTTTAAGCAGGGAGGCCTACAATGAGCAGTTCTTC. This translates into CASSLSREAYNEQFF.